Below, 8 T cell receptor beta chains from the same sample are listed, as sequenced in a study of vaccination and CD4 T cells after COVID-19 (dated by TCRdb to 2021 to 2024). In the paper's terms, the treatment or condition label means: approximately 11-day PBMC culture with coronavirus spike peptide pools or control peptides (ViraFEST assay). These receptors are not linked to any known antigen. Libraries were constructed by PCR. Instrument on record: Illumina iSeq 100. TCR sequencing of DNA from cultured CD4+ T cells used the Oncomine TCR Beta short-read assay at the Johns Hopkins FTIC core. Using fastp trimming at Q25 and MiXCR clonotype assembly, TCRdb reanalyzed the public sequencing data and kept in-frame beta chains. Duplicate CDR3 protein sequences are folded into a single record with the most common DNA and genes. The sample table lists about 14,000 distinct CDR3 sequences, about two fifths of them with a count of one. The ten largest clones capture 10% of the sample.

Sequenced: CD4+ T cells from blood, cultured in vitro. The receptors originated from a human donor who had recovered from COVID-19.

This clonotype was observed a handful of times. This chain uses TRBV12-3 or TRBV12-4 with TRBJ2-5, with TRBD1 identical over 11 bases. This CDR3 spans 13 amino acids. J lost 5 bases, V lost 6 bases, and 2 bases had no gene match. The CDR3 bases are TGTGCCAGCAGACGGACAGGGGGCGAGACCCAGTACTTC. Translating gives CASRRTGGETQYF.

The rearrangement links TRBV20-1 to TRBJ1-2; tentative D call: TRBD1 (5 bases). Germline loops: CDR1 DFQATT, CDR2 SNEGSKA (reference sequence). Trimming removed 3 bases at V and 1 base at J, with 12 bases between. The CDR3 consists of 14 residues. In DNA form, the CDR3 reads TGCAGTGCTAGCCTCCAACAGGTTAACTATGGCTACACCTTC. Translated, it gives CSASLQQVNYGYTF.

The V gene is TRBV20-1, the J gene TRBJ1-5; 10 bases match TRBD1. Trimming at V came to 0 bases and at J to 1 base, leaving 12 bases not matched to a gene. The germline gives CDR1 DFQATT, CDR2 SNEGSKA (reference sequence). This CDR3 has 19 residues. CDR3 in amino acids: CSARDISDRGLESNQPQHF. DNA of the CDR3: TGCAGTGCTAGAGATATTAGTGACAGGGGGCTTGAAAGCAATCAGCCCCAGCATTTT.

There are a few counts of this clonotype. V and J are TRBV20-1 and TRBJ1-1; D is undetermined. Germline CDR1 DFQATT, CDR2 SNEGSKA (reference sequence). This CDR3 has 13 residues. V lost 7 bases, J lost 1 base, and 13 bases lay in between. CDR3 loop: CSGRNPANTEAFF. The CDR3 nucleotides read TGCAGTGGCAGGAATCCGGCGAACACTGAAGCTTTCTTT.

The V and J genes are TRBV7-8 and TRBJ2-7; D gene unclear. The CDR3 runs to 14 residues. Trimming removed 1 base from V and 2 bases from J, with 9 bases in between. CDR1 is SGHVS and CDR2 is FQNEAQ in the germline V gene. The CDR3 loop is CASSLEVVAYEQYF. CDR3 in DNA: TGTGCCAGCAGCTTAGAAGTCGTAGCCTACGAGCAGTACTTC.

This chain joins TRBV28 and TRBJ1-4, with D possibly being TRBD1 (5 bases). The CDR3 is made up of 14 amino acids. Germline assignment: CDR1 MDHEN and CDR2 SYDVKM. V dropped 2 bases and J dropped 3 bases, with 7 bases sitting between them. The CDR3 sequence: CASSLGGSNEKLFF. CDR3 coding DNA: TGTGCCAGCAGTTTAGGGGGATCTAATGAAAAACTGTTTTTT.

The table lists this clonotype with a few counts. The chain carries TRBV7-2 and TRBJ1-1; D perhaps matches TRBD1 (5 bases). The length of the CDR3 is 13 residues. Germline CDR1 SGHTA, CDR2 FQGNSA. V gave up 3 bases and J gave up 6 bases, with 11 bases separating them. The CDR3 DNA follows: TGTGCCAGCAGCTTTTCCAGGGACTCTGAAGCTTTCTTT. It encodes CASSFSRDSEAFF. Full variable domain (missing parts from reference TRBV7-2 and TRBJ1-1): GAGVSQSPSNKVTEKGKDVELRCDPISGHTALYWYRQSLGQGLEFLIYFQGNSAPDKSGLPSDRFSAERTGGSVSTLTIQRTQQEDSAVYLCASSFSRDSEAFFGQGTRLTVV.

CDR3 region: CASSYSDRGLGQPQHF. CDR3 DNA: TGTGCCAGCAGTTACTCCGACAGGGGGCTTGGTCAGCCCCAGCATTTT. This rearrangement joins TRBV6-2 or TRBV6-3 to TRBJ1-5; 10 nucleotides line up with TRBD1. The CDR3 contains 16 residues. The germline V gene encodes CDR1 MNHEY and CDR2 SVGEGT. V gave up 0 bases and J gave up 6 bases; unmatched junction bases: 5.